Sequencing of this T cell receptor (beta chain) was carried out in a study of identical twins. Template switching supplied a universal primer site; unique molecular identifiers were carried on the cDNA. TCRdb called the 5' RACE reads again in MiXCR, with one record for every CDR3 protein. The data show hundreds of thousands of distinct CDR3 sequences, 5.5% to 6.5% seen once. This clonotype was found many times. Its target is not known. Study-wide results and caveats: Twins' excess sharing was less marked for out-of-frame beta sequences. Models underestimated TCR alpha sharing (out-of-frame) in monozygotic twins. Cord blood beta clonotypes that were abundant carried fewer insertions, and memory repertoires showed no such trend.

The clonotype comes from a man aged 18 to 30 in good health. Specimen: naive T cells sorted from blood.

CDR3 DNA: TGTGCCAGCAGCCAAGTGGGCGGGAGAAACGGAGAGACCCAGTACTTC. Protein sequence: CASSQVGGRNGETQYF. V gene TRBV3-1 combines with J gene TRBJ2-5; 7 bases match TRBD2. This CDR3 is 16 amino acids long. The junction had 9 bases not matched to a gene; V was cut back by 1 base and J by 4 bases. The germline gives CDR1 LGHDT, CDR2 YNNKEL (reference sequence).